Listed below are T cell receptor beta chains from one sample, sequenced in a study of blood T cells in healthy people across ages. TCRdb used MiXCR to reprocess the 5' RACE reads, holding one entry per CDR3 protein. The data show about 640,000 distinct CDR3 sequences, over 40% seen once. Specimen: blood. All receptors derive from a man of 80 years or more in good health. CDR3s leave out the opening cysteine and the closing phenylalanine or tryptophan.

V	J	CDR3
TRBV20-1	TRBJ2-1	SARSPRTGGSSYNEQF
TRBV5-1	TRBJ2-1	ASSLESQGALRISYNEQF
TRBV6-5	TRBJ2-5	ASSPRDRGETQY
TRBV18	TRBJ1-6	ASSPPGQTNNSPLH
TRBV5-1	TRBJ2-5	ASTQPAGEETQY
TRBV7-2	TRBJ2-1	ASSLAGNYNEQF
TRBV20-1	TRBJ2-1	SAKIPGMSYNEQF
TRBV10-3	TRBJ1-6	AISDVGSHNSPLH
TRBV7-9	TRBJ1-5	ASSAGGLGQPQH
TRBV9	TRBJ2-3	ASSVGLAQVTQY
TRBV15	TRBJ2-4	ATSRDASGRRIQY
TRBV6-6	TRBJ2-1	ASRYDLATYNEQF
TRBV6-1	.	ASSGTSGTGETQY
TRBV20-1	TRBJ2-5	STRDFDRGRARYNEQY
TRBV5-1	TRBJ2-5	ASSLDLPETQY
TRBV6-5	TRBJ2-1	ASSYSIIAGNSYNEQF
TRBV20-1	TRBJ2-3	SANNPKQTDTQY
TRBV2	TRBJ2-1	ASRDNPTIPNNEQF
TRBV3-1	TRBJ2-3	ASSQDSGGGTDTQY
TRBV7-2	TRBJ2-7	ASSLEGGGAYEQY
TRBV7-2	TRBJ1-1	ASSLEARMNTEAF
TRBV28	TRBJ2-7	ASSRAGAGSYEQY
TRBV28	TRBJ2-3	ASSWGGQGDDTQY
TRBV25-1	TRBJ1-2	ARRSRGGGYT
TRBV24-1	TRBJ2-7	ATSRGGSFYEQY
TRBV5-1	TRBJ2-3	ASNLSAGTSTDTQY
TRBV4-3	TRBJ2-1	ASSQSWGDITNEQF
TRBV20-1	TRBJ1-2	SAITGGGNFGYT
TRBV20-1	TRBJ2-7	STLPTGTVAYEQY
TRBV30	TRBJ1-5	AWSQGRRQPQH
TRBV3-1	TRBJ1-1	ASSQDLGDTEAF
TRBV30	TRBJ1-1	AWSKGQEMYLNTEAF
TRBV30	.	AWSVSVLATYNEQY
TRBV7-2	TRBJ2-7	ASSVDGLEYEQY
TRBV7-6	TRBJ2-7	ASSPQETYEQY